The 3 T cell receptor beta chains below all came from one sample that was sequenced in a study of OX40 agonist ivuxolimab in advanced cancers. Some clones are missing from TCRdb's copy, which holds only in-frame ones; the method was immunoSEQ multiplex PCR. The sample shows approximately 17,000 clones, roughly 80% of them seen only once. The material was CD4+ or CD8+ T cells sorted from blood, obtained in a trial of the OX40 agonist ivuxolimab. The origin of the receptors is an adult with an advanced solid tumor such as melanoma, head and neck, liver or kidney cancer.

The rearrangement joins TRBV5-1 to TRBJ1-1; a possible D gene is TRBD1 (5 bases). V was pared by 3 bases and J by 8 bases, with 14 bases between. The CDR3 contains 13 residues. CDR1 is SGHRS and CDR2 is YFSETQ in the germline V gene. Written as DNA, the CDR3 is TGCGCCAGCAGCTGGACCTTTGGGGACGAAGCTTTCTTT. This encodes CASSWTFGDEAFF.

This clone was seen a few times. V and J are TRBV5-6 and TRBJ1-2; D is unclear. The CDR3 contains 13 residues. CDR1 SGHDT and CDR2 YYEEEE come from the germline V gene. Trimming shortened V by 1 base and J by 4 bases, and 8 bases separated the two germline ends. The CDR3: CASSLKGFYGYTF. CDR3 DNA sequence: TGTGCCAGCAGCTTGAAAGGGTTCTATGGCTACACCTTC.

The rearrangement links TRBV19 to TRBJ1-1, with D tentatively TRBD1 (6 bases). The V end was cut by 8 bases, the J end by 6 bases, with 19 bases between. The CDR3 runs 14 residues. CDR1 and CDR2 from the germline V gene are LNHDA and SQIVND (reference sequence). The chain's CDR3 is CASHKMGGQPEAFF. CDR3 sequence (DNA): TGTGCCAGTCACAAAATGGGGGGGCAGCCTGAAGCTTTCTTT.